This is a list of T cell receptor beta chains from one sample in a study of blood T cell repertoires in COVID-19. TCRdb keeps only in-frame clones here, not all; method: immunoSEQ multiplex PCR. The sample contains 140,000 to 150,000 clones, approximately 87% of which appear only once. The sequencing input was peripheral blood. The source of these receptors is a woman aged 45-59 years with active or convalescent COVID-19. CDR3s include the opening cysteine and the closing phenylalanine or tryptophan. A D gene is named only where the DNA matches it firmly. Rows give clone size only sometimes, using once, few, many, or a class for an expanded clone.

>TRBJ1-2|.|.|TRBV4-1
CASSQDQDNVYGYTF
TGCGCCAGCAGCCAAGACCAGGACAATGTCTATGGCTACACCTTC
>TRBJ1-2|.|.|TRBV6-5
CASSYGQNYGYTF
TGTGCCAGCAGTTACGGACAGAACTATGGCTACACCTTC
>TRBJ2-7|.|.|TRBV14
CASSMAGRSYEQYF
TGTGCCAGCAGCATGGCGGGACGCTCCTACGAGCAGTACTTC
>TRBJ1-2|once|.|TRBV9
CASSGRQERDTGGYTF
TGTGCCAGCAGCGGCAGACAGGAAAGGGATACTGGCGGCTACACCTTC
>TRBJ1-2|.|.|TRBV18
CASSSPGYGYTF
TGTGCCAGCTCATCTCCGGGGTATGGCTACACCTTC
>TRBJ2-3|.|.|TRBV7-9
CASSFQGGSADTQYF
TGTGCCAGCAGCTTCCAGGGGGGAAGTGCAGATACGCAGTATTTT
>TRBJ1-5|.|TRBD1|TRBV6-2/TRBV6-3
CASSYLGTGLSNQPQHF
TGTGCCAGCAGTTATTTGGGGACAGGGTTGAGCAATCAGCCCCAGCATTTT
>TRBJ1-6|once|TRBD1|TRBV28
CASRGTGNSPLHF
TGTGCCAGCAGGGGGACAGGGAACTCACCCCTCCACTTT
>TRBJ1-2|.|.|TRBV5-5
CASSLDPGWEHGYTF
TGTGCCAGCAGCTTGGATCCGGGGTGGGAACATGGCTACACCTTC
>TRBJ1-2|.|.|TRBV5-4
CASSFNNYGYTF
TGTGCCAGCAGCTTCAATAACTATGGCTACACCTTC
>TRBJ1-3|once|.|TRBV29-1
CSAGDRKTGNTIYF
TGCAGCGCCGGCGACAGGAAGACTGGAAACACCATATATTTT
>TRBJ2-3|.|TRBD2|TRBV28
CASSFPTSGRGASTDTQYF
TGTGCCAGCAGTTTCCCGACTAGCGGGAGGGGGGCTAGCACAGATACGCAGTATTTT
>TRBJ1-1|.|.|TRBV7-9
CASTPPIFDMNTEAFF
TGTGCCAGCACCCCCCCAATCTTCGACATGAACACTGAAGCTTTCTTT
>TRBJ2-1|.|.|TRBV18
CASSPPLAPGYNEQFF
TGTGCCAGCTCACCACCTCTAGCACCGGGATACAATGAGCAGTTCTTC
>TRBJ1-2|.|.|TRBV18
CASSVTQGTGGYTF
TGTGCCAGCTCAGTGACTCAGGGGACGGGTGGCTACACCTTC
>TRBJ1-4|.|.|TRBV4-3
CASSQARGEFEKLFF
TGCGCCAGCAGCCAAGCACGGGGGGAGTTTGAAAAACTGTTTTTT
>TRBJ1-2|.|.|TRBV6-5
CASSYDRQVQHGYTF
TGTGCCAGCAGTTATGACAGGCAGGTGCAACACGGCTACACCTTC
>TRBJ2-3|.|TRBD1|TRBV24-1
CATSDPGQGTDTQYF
TGTGCCACCAGTGACCCTGGACAGGGAACAGATACGCAGTATTTT
>TRBJ1-1|.|TRBD1|TRBV19
CASSMTGWVTEAFF
TGTGCCAGTAGTATGACAGGGTGGGTAACTGAAGCTTTCTTT
>TRBJ2-2|.|.|TRBV5-4
CASSPPLGELFF
TGTGCCAGCAGCCCTCCTCTCGGGGAGCTGTTTTTT
>TRBJ2-1|.|TRBD2|TRBV7-9
CASSLYGTSGHNEQFF
TGTGCCAGCAGCTTATACGGGACTAGCGGACACAATGAGCAGTTCTTC
>TRBJ2-5|.|TRBD2|TRBV5-1
CASSRLAGRQETQYF
TGCGCCAGCAGTAGACTAGCGGGCCGGCAAGAGACCCAGTACTTC
>TRBJ2-7|once|.|TRBV18
CASSLSGFSYEQYF
TGTGCCAGCTCACTCAGCGGTTTTTCCTACGAGCAGTACTTC
>TRBJ2-2|.|.|TRBV10-3
CAISPRENTGELFF
TGTGCCATCAGTCCACGGGAGAACACCGGGGAGCTGTTTTTT
>TRBJ2-2|.|.|TRBV10-3
CATTEGTGELFF
TGTGCCACTACAGAGGGCACCGGGGAGCTGTTTTTT
>TRBJ1-4|.|.|TRBV29-1
CSVKSGDNEKLFF
TGCAGCGTTAAGTCGGGGGATAATGAAAAACTGTTTTTT
>TRBJ1-4|.|.|TRBV11-2
CASSLVRGRNEKLFF
TGTGCCAGCAGCTTAGTACGAGGGAGGAATGAAAAACTGTTTTTT
>TRBJ1-3|once|.|TRBV3-1/TRBV3-2
CASSQVSVISGNTIYF
TGTGCCAGCAGCCAAGTTAGCGTCATCTCTGGAAACACCATATATTTT
>TRBJ2-7|.|.|TRBV19
CASSIPGYEQYF
TGTGCCAGTAGTATCCCAGGCTACGAGCAGTACTTC
>TRBJ2-7|.|.|TRBV27
CASSPLPDKHEQYF
TGTGCCAGCAGTCCTCTCCCCGACAAGCACGAGCAGTACTTC
>TRBJ2-7|.|.|TRBV27
CASSQLGGIEQYF
TGTGCCAGCTCCCAGCTAGGCGGGATCGAGCAGTACTTC
>TRBJ1-1|few|TRBD1|TRBV30
CAWSPRGRGYTEAFF
TGTGCCTGGAGTCCTAGGGGGCGCGGTTATACTGAAGCTTTCTTT
>TRBJ1-1|.|TRBD1|TRBV2
CASILQGAPNTEAFF
TGTGCCAGCATCCTACAGGGGGCTCCGAACACTGAAGCTTTCTTT
>TRBJ1-6|.|.|TRBV2
CASSQGQNNSPLHF
TGTGCCAGCAGCCAGGGGCAGAATAATTCACCCCTCCACTTT
>TRBJ2-7|.|TRBD1|TRBV6-2/TRBV6-3
CASSSSTGAYEQYF
TGTGCCAGCAGTTCCTCGACAGGGGCCTACGAGCAGTACTTC
>TRBJ2-1|.|.|TRBV5-1
CASSQGGGTSYNEQFF
TGCGCCAGCAGCCAGGGGGGCGGGACCTCCTACAATGAGCAGTTCTTC
>TRBJ2-2|.|TRBD2|TRBV24-1
CATSDFALAGHGELFF
TGTGCCACCAGTGATTTTGCCCTAGCGGGGCACGGGGAGCTGTTTTTT
>TRBJ1-2|.|.|TRBV19
CASSQSVSYGYTF
TGTGCCAGTAGTCAATCTGTGAGCTATGGCTACACCTTC
>TRBJ2-1|.|.|TRBV30
CAWSVLPGNEQFF
TGTGCCTGGAGTGTACTTCCTGGCAATGAGCAGTTCTTC
>TRBJ2-3|.|.|TRBV2
CASSELGPDTQYF
TGTGCCAGCAGTGAACTTGGGCCAGATACGCAGTATTTT
>TRBJ2-1|.|TRBD2|TRBV5-4
CASSFRLAGRFYNEQFF
TGTGCCAGCAGCTTTCGGCTAGCGGGAAGGTTCTACAATGAGCAGTTCTTC
>TRBJ2-2|.|.|TRBV5-1
CASSLAGGLFF
TGCGCCAGCAGCTTGGCTGGAGGGCTGTTTTTT
>TRBJ1-1|.|TRBD1|TRBV19
CASSFHRGRGTEAFF
TGTGCCAGTAGTTTCCACAGGGGGAGAGGTACTGAAGCTTTCTTT
>TRBJ1-2|.|TRBD1|TRBV14
CASSQAGTGQGARGYTF
TGTGCCAGCAGCCAAGCTGGGACCGGACAGGGGGCGCGAGGCTACACCTTC
>TRBJ1-2|.|TRBD1|TRBV6-5
CASSYDRGRGYTF
TGTGCCAGCAGTTACGACAGGGGGAGAGGCTACACCTTC
>TRBJ2-7|.|TRBD1|TRBV4-1
CASSQREDRGLFLSEQYF
TGCGCCAGCAGCCAAAGAGAGGACAGGGGGTTATTCTTGAGCGAGCAGTACTTC
>TRBJ2-7|many|.|TRBV9
CASSGTGSYEQYF
TGTGCCAGCAGCGGGACTGGGTCCTACGAGCAGTACTTC
>TRBJ2-1|.|TRBD2|TRBV27
CASSFGTSGPRGSNEQFF
TGTGCCAGCAGTTTCGGGACTAGCGGCCCAAGAGGTTCCAATGAGCAGTTCTTC
>TRBJ2-1|few|.|TRBV11-2
CASSPGRNSGRDNEQFF
TGTGCCAGCAGCCCGGGGAGGAACAGCGGGCGCGACAATGAGCAGTTCTTC
>TRBJ2-2|.|.|TRBV4-2
CASSQARQANTGELFF
TGTGCCAGCAGCCAGGCCAGGCAGGCGAACACCGGGGAGCTGTTTTTT
>TRBJ1-2|.|TRBD1|TRBV20-1
CSASGGTANYGYTF
TGCAGTGCTAGTGGTGGGACAGCTAACTATGGCTACACCTTC
>TRBJ1-3|.|.|TRBV7-9
CASSLGGLLSTGNTIYF
TGTGCCAGCAGCTTAGGGGGACTGTTATCTACTGGAAACACCATATATTTT